The rows below give T cell receptor beta chains drawn from one sample of a study of blood T cell repertoires in COVID-19. Produced via immunoSEQ multiplex PCR; TCRdb's table is partial and in-frame only. The table shows hundreds of thousands of clones, with around 90% occurring only once. The sample consisted of peripheral blood. These receptors all stem from a woman aged 18-35 years with acute or convalescent COVID-19. CDR3s include the opening cysteine and the closing phenylalanine or tryptophan. The order of the fields is clone size, D gene, V gene, CDR3 length, J gene, CDR3 protein, CDR3 DNA. D genes are given only for firm matches. The size of a clone is reported for some rows only, either as once, few or many, or as a class for expanded clones.

abundance: -
d_gene: TRBD2
v_gene: TRBV30
len: 14
j_gene: TRBJ2-3
CDR3aa: CAWSGGGFTDTQYF
CDR3nt: TGTGCCTGGAGTGGGGGGGGATTCACAGATACGCAGTATTTT

abundance: -
d_gene: TRBD1
v_gene: TRBV4-3
len: 15
j_gene: TRBJ2-7
CDR3aa: CASSQKQGVWYEQYF
CDR3nt: TGCGCCAGCAGCCAAAAACAGGGGGTCTGGTACGAGCAGTACTTC

abundance: -
d_gene: TRBD1
v_gene: TRBV6-1
len: 15
j_gene: TRBJ2-7
CDR3aa: CASSEGGTGSYEQYF
CDR3nt: TGTGCCAGCAGTGAAGGGGGGACAGGCTCCTACGAGCAGTACTTC

abundance: -
d_gene: TRBD1
v_gene: TRBV5-4
len: 13
j_gene: TRBJ1-1
CDR3aa: CASSLDRGPEAFF
CDR3nt: TGTGCCAGCAGCTTGGACAGGGGGCCTGAAGCTTTCTTT

abundance: -
d_gene: -
v_gene: TRBV21-1
len: 13
j_gene: TRBJ2-1
CDR3aa: CASMGPSRNEQFF
CDR3nt: TGTGCCAGCATGGGCCCCAGTCGCAATGAGCAGTTCTTC

abundance: -
d_gene: -
v_gene: TRBV5-1
len: 14
j_gene: TRBJ1-1
CDR3aa: CASSLFGLNTEAFF
CDR3nt: TGCGCCAGCAGCTTGTTCGGTTTGAACACTGAAGCTTTCTTT

abundance: -
d_gene: TRBD1
v_gene: TRBV29-1
len: 13
j_gene: TRBJ2-7
CDR3aa: CSVGRQGSYEQYF
CDR3nt: TGCAGCGTTGGCCGACAGGGGAGCTACGAGCAGTACTTC

abundance: -
d_gene: TRBD1
v_gene: TRBV5-4
len: 16
j_gene: TRBJ2-7
CDR3aa: CASSSFRDRGNYEQYF
CDR3nt: TGTGCCAGCAGCTCGTTCCGGGACAGGGGGAACTACGAGCAGTACTTC

abundance: -
d_gene: -
v_gene: TRBV7-8
len: 16
j_gene: TRBJ1-2
CDR3aa: CASSRAGAGSNYGYTF
CDR3nt: TGTGCCAGCAGCCGAGCCGGGGCCGGGAGTAACTATGGCTACACCTTC

abundance: -
d_gene: -
v_gene: TRBV30
len: 12
j_gene: TRBJ1-1
CDR3aa: CAASRWNTEAFF
CDR3nt: TGTGCCGCTTCGAGATGGAACACTGAAGCTTTCTTT

abundance: few
d_gene: -
v_gene: TRBV3-1/TRBV3-2
len: 14
j_gene: TRBJ1-1
CDR3aa: CASSRSKGGTEAFF
CDR3nt: TGTGCCAGCAGCCGAAGCAAGGGAGGCACTGAAGCTTTCTTT

abundance: -
d_gene: -
v_gene: TRBV7-8
len: 13
j_gene: TRBJ2-1
CDR3aa: CASSPGVADEQFF
CDR3nt: TGTGCCAGCAGCCCCGGAGTCGCCGATGAGCAGTTCTTC

abundance: -
d_gene: -
v_gene: TRBV6-1
len: 14
j_gene: TRBJ2-2
CDR3aa: CASSEESVAGELFF
CDR3nt: TGTGCCAGCAGTGAAGAATCGGTAGCCGGGGAGCTGTTTTTT

abundance: -
d_gene: -
v_gene: TRBV7-8
len: 14
j_gene: TRBJ1-3
CDR3aa: CASRSGGSGNTIYF
CDR3nt: TGTGCCAGCAGGAGCGGCGGCTCTGGAAACACCATATATTTT

abundance: -
d_gene: -
v_gene: TRBV4-2
len: 16
j_gene: TRBJ1-3
CDR3aa: CASSQGRASSGNTIYF
CDR3nt: TGTGCCAGCAGCCAAGGTCGTGCCAGCTCTGGAAACACCATATATTTT

abundance: -
d_gene: -
v_gene: TRBV19
len: 14
j_gene: TRBJ1-1
CDR3aa: CASSPEQAALEAFF
CDR3nt: TGTGCCAGTAGTCCCGAACAGGCGGCCCTCGAAGCTTTCTTT

abundance: -
d_gene: TRBD1
v_gene: TRBV10-3
len: 16
j_gene: TRBJ1-6
CDR3aa: CAIRPGQGNRNSPLHF
CDR3nt: TGTGCCATCAGGCCGGGACAGGGGAACCGAAATTCACCCCTCCACTTT

abundance: -
d_gene: TRBD1
v_gene: TRBV2
len: 15
j_gene: TRBJ1-2
CDR3aa: CASSEMGQASGGYTF
CDR3nt: TGTGCCAGCAGTGAAATGGGACAGGCAAGCGGTGGCTACACCTTC

abundance: -
d_gene: -
v_gene: TRBV4-1
len: 15
j_gene: TRBJ2-5
CDR3aa: CASSQAEGGYETQYF
CDR3nt: TGCGCCAGCAGCCAAGCTGAGGGGGGGTATGAGACCCAGTACTTC

abundance: -
d_gene: -
v_gene: TRBV5-1
len: 15
j_gene: TRBJ1-4
CDR3aa: CASSLEGLTNEKLFF
CDR3nt: TGCGCCAGCAGCTTGGAGGGGCTAACTAATGAAAAACTGTTTTTT

abundance: -
d_gene: TRBD2
v_gene: TRBV6-2/TRBV6-3
len: 17
j_gene: TRBJ2-2
CDR3aa: CASSYRMTSGVTGELFF
CDR3nt: TGTGCCAGCAGTTACAGGATGACTAGCGGGGTTACCGGGGAGCTGTTTTTT

abundance: -
d_gene: -
v_gene: TRBV27
len: 15
j_gene: TRBJ2-1
CDR3aa: CASSLGARHYNEQFF
CDR3nt: TGTGCCAGCAGTTTAGGAGCCCGTCACTACAATGAGCAGTTCTTC